One T cell receptor beta chain is described in this entry. The sample holds a few counts of this clone. What this receptor recognizes is not known. Base qualities are not provided; no much larger clone lies one nucleotide away. Receptors were amplified or captured by the immunoSEQ multiplex PCR assay. For TCR sequencing, RNA was extracted from every sample and reverse transcribed into cDNA to serve as template. First-strand cDNA was synthesized using SuperScript III with a 2:1 mix of oligo-dT and random hexamers. A synthetic immune receptor repertoire was used to gauge amplification bias, and whatever bias remained was removed computationally. The study's processing was this. Raw reads were preprocessed to remove errors, and CDR3 was defined according to IMGT conventions as the region from the conserved cysteine to phenylalanine. To get clonality, Shannon entropy was normalized by log2 of the number of productive unique TCRs and the result was subtracted from 1. Whether scalp clones were CD4 or CD8 was inferred by matching scalp TCRbeta sequences against CD4 and CD8 repertoires sorted from blood. The source is immuneACCESS, and TCRdb retained only in-frame sequences with V and J called. Part of the clones is not carried over; for the studies checked, unresolved V genes explain less than half of this, and the remainder is unexplained. The DNA gave D and trimming, while V, J and clone size come from that table. This sample lists around 190,000 clones; more than 55% were detected once. In total, the top ten clones hold 1.3% of the sample.

The CDR3 runs 15 residues from the cysteine to the phenylalanine. The CDR3 DNA has 45 bases and is translated from base 1. Germline trimming amounts to 3 bases on V and 6 bases on J, with 3 as the count of junction bases outside the gene matches. CDR1 and CDR2 (ENHRY, SYGVKD) derive from the germline V gene. The data stem from a study of CD8+ T cells in alopecia areata listed by TCRdb under 2018. Study-wide context: The treated patients took part in an open-label pilot trial in which moderate-to-severe alopecia areata was treated with oral tofacitinib at 5 to 10 mg twice daily. Tofacitinib was given for 6 to 18 months, followed by 6 months of follow-up off drug to assess delayed response and recurrence. In treated patients, disease severity was measured using the SALT score, which gives the percentage of scalp surface area affected. In both human patients and the C3H/HeJ mouse model, the study applied high-throughput TCRbeta sequencing to look at T cell clonal expansion in alopecia areata. Human TCRbeta sequencing covered scalp tissue and sorted CD4+ and CD8+ peripheral blood T cells from patchy and totalis/universalis alopecia areata patients and healthy controls. Tofacitinib-treated patients had biopsies at baseline and at 4 and 24 weeks of treatment, with a later scalp biopsy in several patients. Scalp clonality was compared among normal scalp (n=4), patchy alopecia areata scalp (n=8), and alopecia totalis/universalis scalp (n=8). RNA was obtained with the PAXgene miRNA kit for fixed scalp, the miRNeasy kit for PBMCs, and the RNeasy kit for mouse skin. TCRbeta CDR3 regions were amplified by immunoSEQ multiplex PCR using 35 Vbeta forward and 13 Jbeta reverse primers. Study-level results and caveats: Because the treated cohort was small and included a single nonresponder, larger studies are needed to assess links between baseline CD8+ expansion and response. Compared with normal scalp, lesional scalp, particularly in alopecia totalis/universalis, had higher clonality and more expanded CD8+ clones, which suggests antigenic drive. Tofacitinib significantly decreased scalp clonality and the number of expanded CD8+ clones among the top 100 scalp clones. Scalp TCR repertoire analysis is complicated because resident alphabeta T cells in normal human skin are also sequenced, whereas mouse skin is dominated by gammadelta T cells. Many expanded lesional clones persisted in scalp and blood during tofacitinib treatment, which may partly explain relapse after stopping treatment. Shared TCR sequences between patients were less evident than in mice, which may be partly attributable to HLA diversity in the patient population.

The label giving this sample's treatment or condition can be read as: oral pan-JAK inhibitor, 5-10 mg twice daily. From alopecia areata patients, peripheral blood was collected along with lesional scalp punch biopsies. PBMCs were isolated by density centrifugation and stained for CD3, CD4 and CD8, and CD4+ and CD8+ T cells were sorted on a FACSAria. The sequence links TRBV10-3 to TRBJ1-6; the central 9 bases match TRBD1. This TCR derives from a human donor with alopecia areata. Sequencing used CD4+ T cells sorted from blood, obtained around week 50, from a patient treated with tofacitinib. The CDR3 protein sequence reads: CAISDWTGVNSPLHF. Read as DNA, the sequence is TGTGCCATCAGTGATTGGACAGGGGTTAATTCACCCCTCCACTTT.